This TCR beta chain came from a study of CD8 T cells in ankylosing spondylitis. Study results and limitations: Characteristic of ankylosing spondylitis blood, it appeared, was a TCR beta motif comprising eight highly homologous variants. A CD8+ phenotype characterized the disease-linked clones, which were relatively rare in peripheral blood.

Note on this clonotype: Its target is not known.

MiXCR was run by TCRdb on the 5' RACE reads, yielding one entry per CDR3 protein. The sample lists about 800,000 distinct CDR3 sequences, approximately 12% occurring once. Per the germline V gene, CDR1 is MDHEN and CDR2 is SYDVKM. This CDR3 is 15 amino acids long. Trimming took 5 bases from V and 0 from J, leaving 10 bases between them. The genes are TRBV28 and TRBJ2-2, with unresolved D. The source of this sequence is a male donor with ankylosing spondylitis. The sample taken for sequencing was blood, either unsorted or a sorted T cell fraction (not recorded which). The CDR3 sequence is CASSKGNANTGELFF. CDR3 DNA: TGTGCCAGCAGTAAAGGGAATGCGAACACCGGGGAGCTGTTTTTT.